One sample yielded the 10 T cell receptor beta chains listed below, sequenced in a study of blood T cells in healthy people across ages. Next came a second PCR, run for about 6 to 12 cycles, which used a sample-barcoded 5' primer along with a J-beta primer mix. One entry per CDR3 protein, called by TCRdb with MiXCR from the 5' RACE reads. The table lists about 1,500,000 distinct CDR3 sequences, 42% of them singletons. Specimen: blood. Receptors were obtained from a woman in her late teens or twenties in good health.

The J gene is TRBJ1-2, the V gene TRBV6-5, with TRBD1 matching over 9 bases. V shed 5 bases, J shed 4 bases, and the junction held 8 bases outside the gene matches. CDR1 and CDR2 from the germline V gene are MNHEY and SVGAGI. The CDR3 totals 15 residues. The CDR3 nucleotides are TGTGCCAGCAGTCAAATACAGGGGGCTACCTATGGCTACACCTTC. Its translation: CASSQIQGATYGYTF.

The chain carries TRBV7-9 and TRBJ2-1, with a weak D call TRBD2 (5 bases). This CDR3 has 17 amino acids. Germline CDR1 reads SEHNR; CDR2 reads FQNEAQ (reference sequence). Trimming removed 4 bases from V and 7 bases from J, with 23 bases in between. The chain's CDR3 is CASSSVRGPGGRNEQFF. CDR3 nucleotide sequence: TGTGCCAGCAGCTCCGTTAGAGGCCCCGGCGGGCGGAATGAGCAGTTCTTC.

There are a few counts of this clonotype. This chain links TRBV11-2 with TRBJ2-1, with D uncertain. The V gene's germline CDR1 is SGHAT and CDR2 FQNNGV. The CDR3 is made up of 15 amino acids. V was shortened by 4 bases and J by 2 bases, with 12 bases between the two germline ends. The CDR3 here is CASSSGRITYNEQFF. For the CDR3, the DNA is TGTGCCAGCAGCTCTGGGCGGATAACCTACAATGAGCAGTTCTTC. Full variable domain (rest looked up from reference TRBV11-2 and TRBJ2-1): EAGVAQSPRYKIIEKRQSVAFWCNPISGHATLYWYQQILGQGPKLLIQFQNNGVVDDSQLPKDRFSAERLKGVDSTLKIQPAKLEDSAVYLCASSSGRITYNEQFFGPGTRLTVL.

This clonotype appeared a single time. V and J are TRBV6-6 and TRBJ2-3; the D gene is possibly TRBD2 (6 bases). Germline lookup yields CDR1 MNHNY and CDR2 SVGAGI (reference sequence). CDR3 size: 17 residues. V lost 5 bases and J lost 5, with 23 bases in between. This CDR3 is CASSDPTSGRSEDTQYF. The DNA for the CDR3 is TGTGCCAGCAGTGACCCGACTAGTGGGAGGTCCGAAGATACGCAGTATTTT.

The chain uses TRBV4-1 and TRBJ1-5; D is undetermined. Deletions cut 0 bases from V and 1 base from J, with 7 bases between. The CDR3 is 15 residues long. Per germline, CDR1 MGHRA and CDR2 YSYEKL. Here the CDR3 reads CASSQDYGSNQPQHF. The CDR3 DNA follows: TGCGCCAGCAGCCAAGATTATGGAAGCAATCAGCCCCAGCATTTT.

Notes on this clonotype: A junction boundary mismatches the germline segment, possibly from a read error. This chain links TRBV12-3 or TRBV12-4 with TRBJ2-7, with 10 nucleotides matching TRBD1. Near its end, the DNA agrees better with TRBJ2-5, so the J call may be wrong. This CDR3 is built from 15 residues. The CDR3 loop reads CANSLGDRGLETQYF. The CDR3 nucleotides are TGTGCCAACAGTTTAGGGGACAGGGGTTTGGAGACCCAGTACTTC.

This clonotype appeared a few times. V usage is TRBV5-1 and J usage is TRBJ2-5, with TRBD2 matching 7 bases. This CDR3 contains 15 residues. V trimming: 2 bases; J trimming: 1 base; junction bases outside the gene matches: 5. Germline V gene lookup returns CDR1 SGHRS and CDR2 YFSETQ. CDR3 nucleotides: TGCGCCAGCAGCTTCGCAGGGACTACCCAAGAGACCCAGTACTTC. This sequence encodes CASSFAGTTQETQYF.

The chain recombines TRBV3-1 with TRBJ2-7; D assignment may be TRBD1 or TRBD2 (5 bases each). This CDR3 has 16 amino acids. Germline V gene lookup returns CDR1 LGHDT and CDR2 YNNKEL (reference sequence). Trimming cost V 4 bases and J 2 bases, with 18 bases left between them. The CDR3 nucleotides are TGTGCCAGCAGCCTTACCGGGACGCTCGTAACCTACGAGCAGTACTTC. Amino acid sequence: CASSLTGTLVTYEQYF.

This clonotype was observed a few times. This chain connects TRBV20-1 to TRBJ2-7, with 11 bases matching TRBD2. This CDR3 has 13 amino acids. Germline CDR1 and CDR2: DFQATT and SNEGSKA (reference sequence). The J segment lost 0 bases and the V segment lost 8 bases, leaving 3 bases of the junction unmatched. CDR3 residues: CSSGLADSYEQYF. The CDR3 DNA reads TGCAGTTCGGGACTAGCGGACTCCTACGAGCAGTACTTC.

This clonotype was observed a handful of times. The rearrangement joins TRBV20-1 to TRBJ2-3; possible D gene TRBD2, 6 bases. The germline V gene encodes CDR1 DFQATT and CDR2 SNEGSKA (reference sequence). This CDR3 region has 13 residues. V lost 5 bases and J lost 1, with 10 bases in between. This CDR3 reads CSAAGSGTDTQYF. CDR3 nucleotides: TGCAGTGCTGCCGGGAGCGGCACAGATACGCAGTATTTT.